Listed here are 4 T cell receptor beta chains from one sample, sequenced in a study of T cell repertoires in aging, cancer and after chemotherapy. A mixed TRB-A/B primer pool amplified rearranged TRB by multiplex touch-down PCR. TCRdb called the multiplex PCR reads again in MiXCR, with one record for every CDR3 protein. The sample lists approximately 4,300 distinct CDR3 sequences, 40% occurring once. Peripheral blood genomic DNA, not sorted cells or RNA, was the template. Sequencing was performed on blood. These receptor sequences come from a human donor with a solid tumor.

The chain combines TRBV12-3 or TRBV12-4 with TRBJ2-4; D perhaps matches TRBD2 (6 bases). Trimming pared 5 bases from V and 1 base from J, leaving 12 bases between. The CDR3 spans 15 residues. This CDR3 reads CASSEGGSAKNIQYF. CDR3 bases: TGTGCCAGCAGTGAGGGAGGTTCCGCCAAAAACATTCAGTACTTC.

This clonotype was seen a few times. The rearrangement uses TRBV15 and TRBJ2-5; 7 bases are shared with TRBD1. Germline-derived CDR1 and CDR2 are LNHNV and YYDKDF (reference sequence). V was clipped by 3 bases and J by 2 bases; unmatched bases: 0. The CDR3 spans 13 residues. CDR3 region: CATSRDRQETQYF. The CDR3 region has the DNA TGTGCCACCAGCAGGGACAGGCAAGAGACCCAGTACTTC.

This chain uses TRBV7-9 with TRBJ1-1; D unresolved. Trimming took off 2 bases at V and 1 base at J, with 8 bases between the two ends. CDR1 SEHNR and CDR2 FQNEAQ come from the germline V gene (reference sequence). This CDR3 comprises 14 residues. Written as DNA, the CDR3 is TGTGCCAGCAGCTTAACCCCATGGAACACTGAAGCTTTCTTT. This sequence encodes CASSLTPWNTEAFF.

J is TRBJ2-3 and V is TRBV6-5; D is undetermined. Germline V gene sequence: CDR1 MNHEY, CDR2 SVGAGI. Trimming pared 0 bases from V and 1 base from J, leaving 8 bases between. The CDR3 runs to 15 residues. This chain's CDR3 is CASSYSTTRTDTQYF. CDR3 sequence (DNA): TGTGCCAGCAGTTACTCGACAACCCGCACAGATACGCAGTATTTT.